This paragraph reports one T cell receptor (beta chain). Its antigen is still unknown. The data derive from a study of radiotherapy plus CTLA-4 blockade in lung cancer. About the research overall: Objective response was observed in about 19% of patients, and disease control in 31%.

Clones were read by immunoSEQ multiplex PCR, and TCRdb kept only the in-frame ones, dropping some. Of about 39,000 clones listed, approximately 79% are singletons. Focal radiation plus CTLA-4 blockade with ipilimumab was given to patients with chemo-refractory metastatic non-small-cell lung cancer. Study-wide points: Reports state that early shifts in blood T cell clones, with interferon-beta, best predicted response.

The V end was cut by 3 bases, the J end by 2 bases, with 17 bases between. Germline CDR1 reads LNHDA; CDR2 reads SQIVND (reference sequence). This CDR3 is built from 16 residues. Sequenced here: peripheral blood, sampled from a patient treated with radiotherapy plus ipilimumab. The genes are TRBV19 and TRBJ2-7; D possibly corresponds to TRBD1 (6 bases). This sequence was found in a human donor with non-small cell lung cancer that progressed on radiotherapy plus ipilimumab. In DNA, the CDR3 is TGTGCCAGTAGTATCCGATCAGGGGACCTAGCCTACGAGCAGTACTTC. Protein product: CASSIRSGDLAYEQYF.